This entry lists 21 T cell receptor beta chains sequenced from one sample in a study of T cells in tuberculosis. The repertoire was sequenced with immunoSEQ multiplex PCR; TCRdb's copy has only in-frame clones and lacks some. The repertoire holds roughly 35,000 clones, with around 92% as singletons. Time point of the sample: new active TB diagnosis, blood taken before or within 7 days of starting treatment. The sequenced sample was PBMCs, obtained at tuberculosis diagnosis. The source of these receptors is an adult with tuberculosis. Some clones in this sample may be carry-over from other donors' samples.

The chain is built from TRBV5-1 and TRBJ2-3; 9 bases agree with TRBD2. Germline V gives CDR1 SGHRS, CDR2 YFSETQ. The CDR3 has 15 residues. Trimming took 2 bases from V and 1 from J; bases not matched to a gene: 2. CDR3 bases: TGCGCCAGCAGCTTATGGACTAGCGGCACAGATACGCAGTATTTT. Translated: CASSLWTSGTDTQYF.

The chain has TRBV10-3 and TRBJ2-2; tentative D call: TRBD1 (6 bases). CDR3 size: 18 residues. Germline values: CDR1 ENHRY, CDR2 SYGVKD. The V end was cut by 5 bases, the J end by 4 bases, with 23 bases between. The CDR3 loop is CAISSPKTGLMGTGELFF. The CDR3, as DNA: TGTGCCATCAGTTCCCCTAAAACAGGGCTAATGGGCACCGGGGAGCTGTTTTTT.

CDR3 nucleotides: TGCGCCAGCAGCCCAATTCCCGGGACTAGCGCAAACAAAAACATTCAGTACTTC. The encoded protein is CASSPIPGTSANKNIQYF. The rearrangement links TRBV4-1 to TRBJ2-4, with 10 bases aligning to TRBD2. The CDR3 totals 18 residues. The V segment lost 4 bases and the J segment 3 bases; nucleotides outside the gene matches: 12. Germline V gene sequence: CDR1 MGHRA, CDR2 YSYEKL.

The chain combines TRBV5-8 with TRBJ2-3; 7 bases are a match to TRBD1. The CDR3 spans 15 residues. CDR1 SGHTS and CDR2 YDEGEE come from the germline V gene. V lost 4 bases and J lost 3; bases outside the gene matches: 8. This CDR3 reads CASSRGQSQTDTQYF. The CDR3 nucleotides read TGTGCCAGCAGCAGGGGACAGTCGCAGACAGATACGCAGTATTTT.

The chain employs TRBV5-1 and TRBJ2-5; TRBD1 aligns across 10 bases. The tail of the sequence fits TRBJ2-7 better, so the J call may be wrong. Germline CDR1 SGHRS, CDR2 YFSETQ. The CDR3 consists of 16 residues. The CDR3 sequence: CASSTGRDRGSYEQYF. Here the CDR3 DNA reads TGCGCCAGCAGCACCGGCCGGGACAGGGGTTCCTACGAGCAGTACTTC.

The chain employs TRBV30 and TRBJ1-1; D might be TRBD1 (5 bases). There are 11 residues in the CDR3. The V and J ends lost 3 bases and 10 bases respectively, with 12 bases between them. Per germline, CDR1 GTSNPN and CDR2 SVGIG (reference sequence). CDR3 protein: CAWSLGEVAFF. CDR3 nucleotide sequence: TGTGCCTGGAGCCTAGGGGAAGTAGCTTTCTTT.

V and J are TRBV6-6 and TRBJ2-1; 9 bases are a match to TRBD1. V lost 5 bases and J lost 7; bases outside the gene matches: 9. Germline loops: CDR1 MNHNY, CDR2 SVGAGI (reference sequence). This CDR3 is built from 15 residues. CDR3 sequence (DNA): TGTGCCAGCAGTCCTCCCGGGACAGGGAGGAATGAGCAGTTCTTC. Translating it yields CASSPPGTGRNEQFF.

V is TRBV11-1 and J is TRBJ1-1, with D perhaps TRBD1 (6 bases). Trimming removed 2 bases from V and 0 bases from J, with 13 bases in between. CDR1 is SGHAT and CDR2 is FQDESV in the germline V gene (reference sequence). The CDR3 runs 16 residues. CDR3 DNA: TGTGCCAGCAGCTTAAGTTTGACAGGTGTGAACACTGAAGCTTTCTTT. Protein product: CASSLSLTGVNTEAFF.

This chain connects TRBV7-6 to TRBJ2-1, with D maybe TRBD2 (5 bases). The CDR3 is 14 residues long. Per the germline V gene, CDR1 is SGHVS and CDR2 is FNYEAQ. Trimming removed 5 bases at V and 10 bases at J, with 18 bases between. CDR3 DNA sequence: TGTGCCAGCAGCCAATTTGGGAGTCAAGGAGAGCAGTTCTTC. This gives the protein CASSQFGSQGEQFF.

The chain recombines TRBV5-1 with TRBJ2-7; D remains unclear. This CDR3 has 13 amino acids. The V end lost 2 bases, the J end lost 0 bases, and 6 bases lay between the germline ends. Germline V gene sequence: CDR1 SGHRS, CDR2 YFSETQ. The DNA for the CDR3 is TGCGCCAGCAGCTTCCGGAGCTCCTACGAGCAGTACTTC. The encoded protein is CASSFRSSYEQYF.

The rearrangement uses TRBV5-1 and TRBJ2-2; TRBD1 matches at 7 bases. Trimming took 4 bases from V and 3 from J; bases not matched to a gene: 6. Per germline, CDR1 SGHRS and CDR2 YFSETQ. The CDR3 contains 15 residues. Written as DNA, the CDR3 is TGCGCCAGCAGCACGACAGGGTCGGACACCGGGGAGCTGTTTTTT. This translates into CASSTTGSDTGELFF.

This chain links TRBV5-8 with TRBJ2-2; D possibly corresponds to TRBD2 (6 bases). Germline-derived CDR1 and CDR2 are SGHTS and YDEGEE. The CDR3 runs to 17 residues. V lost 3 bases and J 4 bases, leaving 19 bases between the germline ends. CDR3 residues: CASSSGVISVVTGELFF. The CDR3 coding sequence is TGTGCCAGCAGCTCGGGGGTTATTAGCGTGGTCACCGGGGAGCTGTTTTTT.

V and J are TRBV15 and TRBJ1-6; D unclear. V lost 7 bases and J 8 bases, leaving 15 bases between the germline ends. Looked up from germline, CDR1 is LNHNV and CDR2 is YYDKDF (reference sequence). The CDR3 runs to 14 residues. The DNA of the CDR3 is TGTGCCACCAAAACCGCCCTCGGGTATTCACCCCTCCACTTT. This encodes CATKTALGYSPLHF.

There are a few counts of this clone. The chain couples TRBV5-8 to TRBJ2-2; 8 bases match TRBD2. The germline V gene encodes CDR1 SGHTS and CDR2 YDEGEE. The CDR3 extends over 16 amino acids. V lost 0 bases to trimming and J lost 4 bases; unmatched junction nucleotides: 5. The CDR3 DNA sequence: TGTGCCAGCAGCTTGGATCGACGGGGGGGCACCGGGGAGCTGTTTTTT. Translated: CASSLDRRGGTGELFF.

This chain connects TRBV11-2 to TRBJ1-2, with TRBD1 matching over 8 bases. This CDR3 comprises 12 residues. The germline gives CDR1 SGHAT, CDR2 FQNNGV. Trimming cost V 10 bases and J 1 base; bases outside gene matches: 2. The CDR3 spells CAKGTGNYGYTF. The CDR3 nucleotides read TGTGCCAAGGGGACAGGTAACTATGGCTACACCTTC. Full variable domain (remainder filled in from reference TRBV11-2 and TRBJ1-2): EAGVAQSPRYKIIEKRQSVAFWCNPISGHATLYWYQQILGQGPKLLIQFQNNGVVDDSQLPKDRFSAERLKGVDSTLKIQPAKLEDSAVYLCAKGTGNYGYTFGSGTRLTVV.

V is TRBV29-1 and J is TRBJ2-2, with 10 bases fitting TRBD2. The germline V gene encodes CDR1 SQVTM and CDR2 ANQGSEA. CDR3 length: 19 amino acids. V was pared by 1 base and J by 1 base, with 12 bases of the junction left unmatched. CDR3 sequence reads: CSVEAPSLAGALNTGELFF. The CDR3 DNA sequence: TGCAGCGTTGAAGCCCCTTCGCTAGCGGGGGCCCTGAACACCGGGGAGCTGTTTTTT.

CDR3 nucleotides: TGCAGCGTTGAACTCCCTAGCGGCGGTGAGCAGTACTTC. Protein sequence: CSVELPSGGEQYF. The J gene is TRBJ2-7, the V gene TRBV29-1, with TRBD2 matching over 7 bases. Germline lookup yields CDR1 SQVTM and CDR2 ANQGSEA. The V and J ends lost 2 bases and 7 bases, in that order; junction bases with no gene match: 8. The CDR3 has 13 amino acids.

This chain's CDR3 is CASSTAGGGTDTQYF. CDR3 in DNA: TGTGCCAGCAGTACGGCGGGGGGAGGCACAGATACGCAGTATTTT. The rearrangement uses TRBV7-2 and TRBJ2-3, with 8 bases that match TRBD2. This CDR3 comprises 15 residues. The V segment lost 6 bases and the J segment 1 base; nucleotides outside the gene matches: 6. Per germline, CDR1 SGHTA and CDR2 FQGNSA. The whole variable domain, remainder taken from reference TRBV7-2 and TRBJ2-3, is GAGVSQSPSNKVTEKGKDVELRCDPISGHTALYWYRQSLGQGLEFLIYFQGNSAPDKSGLPSDRFSAERTGGSVSTLTIQRTQQEDSAVYLCASSTAGGGTDTQYFGPGTRLTVL.

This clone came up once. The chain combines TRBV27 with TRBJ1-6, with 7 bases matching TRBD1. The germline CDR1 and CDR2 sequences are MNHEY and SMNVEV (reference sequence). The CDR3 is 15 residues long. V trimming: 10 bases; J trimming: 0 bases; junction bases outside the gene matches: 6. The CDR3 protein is CATRGQSSYNSPLHF. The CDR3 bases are TGTGCCACCAGGGGACAGAGCTCCTATAATTCACCCCTCCACTTT.

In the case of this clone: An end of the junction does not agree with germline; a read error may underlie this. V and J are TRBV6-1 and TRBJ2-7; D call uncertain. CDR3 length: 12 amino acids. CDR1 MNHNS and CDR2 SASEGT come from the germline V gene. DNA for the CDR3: TGTGCCAGCAGTGAATTGCCAGGCGAAGCTGGCTTC. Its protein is CASSELPGEAGF.

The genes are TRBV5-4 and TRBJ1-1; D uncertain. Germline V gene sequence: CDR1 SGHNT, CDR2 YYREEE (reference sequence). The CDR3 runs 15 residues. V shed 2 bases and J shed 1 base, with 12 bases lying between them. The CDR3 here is CASSFVFRGNTEAFF. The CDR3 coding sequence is TGTGCCAGCAGCTTCGTGTTTCGGGGGAACACTGAAGCTTTCTTT.